This TCR beta chain originates from a study of CD8 T cells in ankylosing spondylitis. The study, taken as a whole, reports: Matched ankylosing spondylitis synovial fluid reportedly contained a significantly enriched population of disease-linked clones. Among TCR beta sequences, a motif of about 8 highly homologous variants appeared characteristic of ankylosing spondylitis blood.

In TCRdb, the 5' RACE reads were re-called with MiXCR into one record per CDR3 protein. Among under 250,000 distinct CDR3 sequences listed, about 30% were seen once. About this clonotype: No antigen is known for it. Mismatch with germline at one junction end may stem from a read error.

The CDR3 consists of 11 residues. Germline V lookup: CDR1 SEHNR, CDR2 FQNEAQ (reference sequence). The receptor's source is a male donor with ankylosing spondylitis or in good health (not recorded which). The V gene is TRBV7-9, the J gene TRBJ2-3, with D perhaps TRBD2 (5 bases). The sample taken for sequencing was blood, either unsorted or a sorted T cell fraction (not recorded which). The CDR3 spells CASGSKDTQYF. CDR3 in DNA: TGTGCCAGCGGGAGCAAAGATACGCAGTATTTT.